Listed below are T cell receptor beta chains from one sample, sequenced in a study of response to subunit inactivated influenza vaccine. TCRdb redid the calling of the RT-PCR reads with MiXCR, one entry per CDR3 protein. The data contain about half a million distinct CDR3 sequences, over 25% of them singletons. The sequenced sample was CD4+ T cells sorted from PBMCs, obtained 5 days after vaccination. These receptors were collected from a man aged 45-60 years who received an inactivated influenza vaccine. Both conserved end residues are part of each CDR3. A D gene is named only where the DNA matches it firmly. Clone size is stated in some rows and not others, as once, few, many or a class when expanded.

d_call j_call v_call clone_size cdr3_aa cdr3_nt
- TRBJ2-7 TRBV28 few CASSLTGGPRTSGYYEQYF TGTGCCAGCAGTTTAACAGGGGGCCCCCGGACTAGCGGATATTACGAGCAGTACTTC
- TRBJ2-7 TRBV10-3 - CAISAIQGSSYEQYF TGTGCCATCAGTGCTATACAGGGAAGCTCCTACGAGCAGTACTTC
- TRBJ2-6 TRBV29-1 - CSAGHPSGANVLTF TGCAGCGCGGGACACCCCTCTGGGGCCAACGTCCTGACTTTC
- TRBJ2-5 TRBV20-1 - CSARDGAAIQETQYF TGCAGTGCTAGAGATGGCGCCGCGATCCAAGAGACCCAGTACTTC
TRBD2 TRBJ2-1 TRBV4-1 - CASSQAVAGVYNEQFF TGCGCCAGCAGCCAAGCTGTAGCGGGGGTTTACAATGAGCAGTTCTTC
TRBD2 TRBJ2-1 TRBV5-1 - CASSPRTSGPYNEQFF TGCGCCAGCAGCCCCCGGACTAGCGGACCCTACAATGAGCAGTTCTTC
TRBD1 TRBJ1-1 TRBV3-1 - CASSLRQGGEAFF TGTGCCAGCAGCCTCCGACAGGGAGGTGAAGCTTTCTTT
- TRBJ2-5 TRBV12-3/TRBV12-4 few CASSFSGNRETQYF TGTGCCAGCAGTTTTTCAGGGAATAGAGAGACCCAGTACTTC
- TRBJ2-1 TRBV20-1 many CSARDLAGNTRPEQFF TGCAGTGCTAGAGATTTGGCAGGGAACACCCGCCCTGAGCAGTTCTTC
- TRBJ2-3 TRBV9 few CASSVSYRADTQYF TGTGCCAGCAGCGTAAGTTATCGCGCAGATACGCAGTATTTT
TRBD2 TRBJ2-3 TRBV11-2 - CASSLFSGRAADTQYF TGTGCCAGCAGCTTATTTAGCGGGAGGGCCGCAGATACGCAGTATTTT
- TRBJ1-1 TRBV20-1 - CSARQQGYTEAFF TGCAGTGCTAGACAACAGGGATACACTGAAGCTTTCTTT
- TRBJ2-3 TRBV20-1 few CSARDGGGNTDTQYF TGCAGTGCTAGAGACGGCGGGGGCAACACAGATACGCAGTATTTT
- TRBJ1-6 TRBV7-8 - CASREGNSPLHF TGTGCCAGCAGGGAGGGTAATTCACCCCTCCACTTT
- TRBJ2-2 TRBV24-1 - CATSPGTNTGELFF TGTGCCACCAGCCCAGGGACGAACACCGGGGAGCTGTTTTTT
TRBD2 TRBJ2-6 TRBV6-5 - CASSYSDFGRLSGANVLTF TGTGCCAGCAGTTACTCGGACTTCGGGAGGCTCTCTGGGGCCAACGTCCTGACTTTC
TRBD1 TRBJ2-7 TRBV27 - CASSSLDRVHEQYF TGTGCCAGCAGTTCCCTGGACAGGGTCCACGAGCAGTACTTC
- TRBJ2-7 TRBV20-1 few CSARTATFRDEQYF TGCAGTGCTAGAACCGCGACCTTTCGGGACGAGCAGTACTTC